Included here is one TCR beta chain sequence, with context. The sample holds many counts of this clonotype. It has no known antigen specificity. No much larger clonotype is one base removed from it; base qualities were not supplied. The source of the sample is a study of identical twins (dated by TCRdb to the mid-2010s). For the study in its entirety: The study deep-sequenced TCR alpha and beta repertoires from monozygotic twins, unrelated adults of various ages and cord blood to test whether fetal clonotypes persist. To rule out contamination, the twin experiments were replicated at different times with different library preparation protocols.

Only healthy Caucasian donors were included. Using Miltenyi CD45RO+ enrichment and human naive T-cell isolation kits, memory (CD45RO+) and naive T cells were isolated from PBMC. Points the paper makes about the study in general: The excess sharing between twins in beta out-of-frame sequences was weaker because fewer shared sequences reduced the signal-to-noise ratio. Because the same donors could not be followed over many years, conclusions were based on cross-sectional statistical analysis. Compared with coincidental sharing between unrelated individuals, out-of-frame TCR alpha sequences shared between twins had an excess of sequences with low generation probability. Fewer insertions were carried by abundant cord blood beta clonotypes, a similar but weaker trend appeared in young adult naive repertoires, and no such trend appeared in memory repertoires. Out-of-frame TCR alpha sharing in monozygotic twins was systematically underestimated by recombination models, whereas sharing between unrelated individuals was in agreement with the recombination models. Zero-insertion analyses could be partly confounded by invariant T cells such as MAIT and iNKT, though diverse VJ usage argued against such confounding for most clonotypes.

To prepare the library, 5' RACE was applied. The instrument was an Illumina HiSeq 2000. Template switching added a universal primer binding site, and the final cDNA carried a unique molecular identifier that allowed TCR cDNA molecules to be counted accurately. Specific primers in the conserved constant-segment region were used to synthesize first-strand cDNA for TCR alpha and beta chains. To control for contamination, each cDNA library was double barcoded with a SMART-Mk sample barcode plus Illumina barcodes. TruSeq adapter sequences, together with Illumina sample barcodes, were added in two successive PCR steps. Sequencing of the TCR alpha and beta cDNA libraries was done on the Illumina HiSeq platform using custom primers. On the study's bioinformatics: MiGEC was used to process raw reads and extract unique molecular identifiers, and MiXCR was used to find CDR3 positions. Recombination models were inferred per individual with the repgenHMM and IGoR tools using an EM algorithm. Shared clonotypes were analyzed with the tcR package in R, and sharing was normalized by the product of cloneset sizes. To study raw recombination without the effects of thymic and clonal selection, out-of-frame nonproductive sequences were analyzed. TCRdb handled the public reads itself, with Q25 trimming in fastp and clone calling in MiXCR, and kept productive beta chains. Each CDR3 protein appears once, grouped with its most common genes and DNA. It is TCRdb's table, rather than the study itself, that gives the V and J calls and clone size. The table for this sample lists approximately 140,000 distinct CDR3 sequences; around 3.4% of them were counted only once. The leading ten clones occupy about 7.8% of the sample.

Source material: memory T cells sorted from blood. The cell subset or site label, as the study defines it: CD45RO+ enriched T cells. The TCR sequence derives from a young man in good health.

The sequenced DNA: TGTGCCAGCAGTGAAGGTTACAGGCTTAAAGAGACCCAGTACTTC. Translated, it gives CASSEGYRLKETQYF. The sequence links TRBV2 to TRBJ2-5; 5 matching bases give a weak D call of TRBD1. Reading from cysteine to phenylalanine, the CDR3 counts 15 amino acids. CDR3 DNA is the only sequence kept; it has 45 bases, read in frame from the first base. The germline ends are 12 bases apart after V is trimmed by 1 base and J by 3 bases. CDR1 and CDR2, per the germline V gene, are SNHLY and FYNNEI.